The clone carrying this T cell receptor beta chain is labeled medium-sized based on frequency. This specimen belongs to a study of T cells in severe cutaneous drug reactions. Bulk and single-cell libraries used iRepertoire multiplex PCR with TCR subtype-specific primers. TCRdb reanalyzed the multiplex PCR reads, giving one entry per CDR3 protein sequence and no DNA. The specimen's table records some 5,700 distinct CDR3 sequences. The CDR3 sequence is 14 residues long. Germline V gene data show CDR1 as MDHEN and CDR2 as SYDVKM. The donors had carbamazepine-induced Stevens-Johnson syndrome or toxic epidermal necrolysis.

This sequence joins TRBV28 and TRBJ2-3. This receptor was identified in a human donor with a severe cutaneous adverse drug reaction. The sample consisted of PBMCs. The CDR3 sequence is CASSLVGAADTQYF.